These 25 T cell receptor beta chains came from one sample sequenced in a study of OX40 agonist ivuxolimab in advanced cancers. The table came from immunoSEQ multiplex PCR; TCRdb's copy has only in-frame clones and leaves some out. Among roughly 80,000 clones listed, 89% were seen once. This material consisted of CD4+ or CD8+ T cells sorted from blood, taken in a trial of the OX40 agonist ivuxolimab. The receptor source for this set is an adult with an advanced solid tumor such as melanoma, head and neck, liver or kidney cancer.

V gene TRBV11-2 combines with J gene TRBJ2-2; D not resolved. CDR3 size: 16 residues. Trimming took off 7 bases at V and 1 base at J, with 16 bases between the two ends. CDR1 is SGHAT, CDR2 FQNNGV, per germline. CDR3 sequence (DNA): TGTGCCAGCAACAAAGTTCGGGTAGAGAACACCGGGGAGCTGTTTTTT. Translation gives CASNKVRVENTGELFF.

In nucleotides, the CDR3 is TGCGCCAGCAGCCAAGATTGGGGACAGGGAATCTACGAGCAGTACTTC. Residues: CASSQDWGQGIYEQYF. The genes are TRBV4-1 and TRBJ2-7; 9 bases map to TRBD1. V was pared by 0 bases and J by 3 bases, with 6 bases of the junction left unmatched. The CDR3 runs to 16 residues. The germline V gene encodes CDR1 MGHRA and CDR2 YSYEKL.

The rearrangement joins TRBV18 to TRBJ1-1; D remains ambiguous. Trimming cost V 1 base and J 3 bases, with 6 bases left between them. The germline CDR1 and CDR2 sequences are KGHSH and LQKENI. The CDR3 length is 13 residues. Here the CDR3 reads CASSPQGDTEAFF. The CDR3 DNA reads TGTGCCAGCTCACCACAGGGAGACACTGAAGCTTTCTTT.

Concerning this clone: This specimen includes other DNA sequences encoding the same CDR3. The chain is built from TRBV28 and TRBJ1-1, with D possibly matching TRBD1 (6 bases). This CDR3 is 14 amino acids long. The V gene's germline CDR1 is MDHEN and CDR2 SYDVKM. The germline V and J ends were trimmed by 4 bases and 0 bases, with 9 bases remaining between them. The CDR3 protein is CASSSHRVNTEAFF. The CDR3, as DNA: TGTGCCAGCAGTTCCCACAGGGTGAACACTGAAGCTTTCTTT.

The rearrangement links TRBV19 to TRBJ1-3; TRBD1 aligns across 9 bases. The germline gives CDR1 LNHDA, CDR2 SQIVND (reference sequence). V gave up 9 bases and J gave up 4 bases; unmatched junction bases: 4. The CDR3 has 13 amino acids. For the CDR3, the DNA is TGTGCCAGCGGACAGGGGTTGGGAAACACCATATATTTT. This translates into CASGQGLGNTIYF.

This clone appeared once. The chain is built from TRBV2 and TRBJ1-5; D is possibly TRBD1 (6 bases). Trimming pared 7 bases from V and 5 bases from J, leaving 15 bases between. The CDR3 spans 14 residues. Germline CDR1 SNHLY, CDR2 FYNNEI. The CDR3, as DNA: TGTGCCAGCAAAGGCAGGGGAGTCGATCAGCCCCAGCATTTT. This translates into CASKGRGVDQPQHF. The whole variable domain, remainder taken from reference TRBV2 and TRBJ1-5, is EPEVTQTPSHQVTQMGQEVILRCVPISNHLYFYWYRQILGQKVEFLVSFYNNEISEKSEIFDDQFSVERPDGSNFTLKIRSTKLEDSAMYFCASKGRGVDQPQHFGDGTRLSIL.

Only one count was recorded for this clone. The chain uses TRBV18 and TRBJ1-1, with D maybe TRBD1 (5 bases). Trimming removed 3 bases from V and 2 bases from J, with 7 bases in between. Looked up from germline, CDR1 is KGHSH and CDR2 is LQKENI. The CDR3 runs 13 residues. Written as DNA, the CDR3 is TGTGCCAGCTCACCCGGGGGAAACACTGAAGCTTTCTTT. The encoded protein is CASSPGGNTEAFF. Based on the CDR3 plus reference TRBV18 and TRBJ1-1, the full variable domain is NAGVMQNPRHLVRRRGQEARLRCSPMKGHSHVYWYRQLPEEGLKFMVYLQKENIIDESGMPKERFSAEFPKEGPSILRIQQVVRGDSAAYFCASSPGGNTEAFFGQGTRLTVV.

V gene TRBV11-3 combines with J gene TRBJ1-3; unclear D gene. Germline CDR1 reads SGHNT; CDR2 reads YENEEA. V lost 1 base and J lost 0, with 7 bases in between. The CDR3 has 15 residues. CDR3 nucleotide sequence: TGTGCCAGCAGCTTAGGAACAATCTCTGGAAACACCATATATTTT. This sequence encodes CASSLGTISGNTIYF.

The chain links TRBV10-3 to TRBJ2-5; either TRBD1 or TRBD2 may fit D (5 bases each). The CDR3 contains 14 residues. Trimming removed 3 bases from V and 5 bases from J, with 13 bases in between. Germline V CDR1 and CDR2: ENHRY, SYGVKD. DNA of the CDR3: TGTGCCATCAGTGATCCAGGGAAGCGGGAGACCCAGTACTTC. The encoded protein is CAISDPGKRETQYF.

This clone was picked up a small number of times. The chain links TRBV11-3 to TRBJ2-6; D not resolved. V was pared by 3 bases and J by 4 bases, with 7 bases between. Germline V lookup: CDR1 SGHNT, CDR2 YENEEA. There are 14 residues in the CDR3. The CDR3, as DNA: TGTGCCAGCAGCTTGCTGGTCGGGGCCAACGTCCTGACTTTC. Translation: CASSLLVGANVLTF. Full variable domain (outside the CDR3, taken from reference TRBV11-3 and TRBJ2-6): EAGVVQSPRYKIIEKKQPVAFWCNPISGHNTLYWYLQNLGQGPELLIRYENEEAVDDSQLPKDRFSAERLKGVDSTLKIQPAELGDSAVYLCASSLLVGANVLTFGAGSRLTVL.

This chain joins TRBV7-8 and TRBJ1-1, with no clear D. Trimming shortened V by 3 bases and J by 2 bases, and 13 bases separated the two germline ends. Germline-derived CDR1 and CDR2 are SGHVS and FQNEAQ. The CDR3 extends over 15 amino acids. The CDR3 loop reads CASSFSGYHNTEAFF. In DNA, the CDR3 is TGTGCCAGCAGCTTTAGCGGCTACCATAACACTGAAGCTTTCTTT.

In this sample, this clone turned up once. The genes are TRBV6-6 and TRBJ2-1; 9 positions agree with TRBD1. This CDR3 region has 13 residues. Germline V gives CDR1 MNHNY, CDR2 SVGAGI (reference sequence). Trimming cost V 6 bases and J 10 bases; bases outside gene matches: 7. The CDR3 bases are TGTGCCAGCAGCAGGACAGGGGAGGGAGAGCAGTTCTTC. It codes for CASSRTGEGEQFF.

CDR3 sequence (DNA): TGTGCCAGTAGCAGTGGCCTCCCCGGGCATGAGCAGTTCTTC. It codes for CASSSGLPGHEQFF. The V call is TRBV19, the J call TRBJ2-1; D unresolved. The germline V and J ends were trimmed by 6 bases and 8 bases, with 17 bases remaining between them. Germline CDR1 and CDR2: LNHDA and SQIVND (reference sequence). The CDR3 totals 14 residues.

V is TRBV7-2 and J is TRBJ2-5; TRBD2 might be the D (6 bases). Trimming cost V 1 base and J 1 base, with 13 bases left between them. Germline lookup yields CDR1 SGHTA and CDR2 FQGNSA. The CDR3 sequence is 16 residues long. CDR3: CASSLGGVGGQETQYF. Here the CDR3 DNA reads TGTGCCAGCAGCTTAGGCGGGGTTGGAGGCCAAGAGACCCAGTACTTC. The variable domain in full, with the rest retrieved from reference TRBV7-2 and TRBJ2-5, is GAGVSQSPSNKVTEKGKDVELRCDPISGHTALYWYRQSLGQGLEFLIYFQGNSAPDKSGLPSDRFSAERTGGSVSTLTIQRTQQEDSAVYLCASSLGGVGGQETQYFGPGTRLLVL.

The chain carries TRBV13 and TRBJ1-2, with a possible D match to TRBD1 (6 bases). Per the germline V gene, CDR1 is PRHDT and CDR2 is FYEKMQ (reference sequence). This CDR3 is built from 15 residues. The germline V and J ends were trimmed by 2 bases and 6 bases, with 16 bases remaining between them. CDR3 coding DNA: TGTGCCAGCAGCTTATTGGGGGGCACCCCCGATGGCTACACCTTC. This sequence encodes CASSLLGGTPDGYTF.

The genes are TRBV2 and TRBJ2-7; D is unresolved. This CDR3 region has 12 residues. Germline CDR1 is SNHLY and CDR2 is FYNNEI. Trimming shortened V by 6 bases and J by 5 bases, and 11 bases separated the two germline ends. CDR3 residues: CASSVLGHEQYF. The DNA for the CDR3 is TGTGCCAGCAGCGTCCTAGGGCACGAGCAGTACTTC.

The chain combines TRBV19 with TRBJ1-5; D is unresolved. Germline-derived CDR1 and CDR2 are LNHDA and SQIVND (reference sequence). The CDR3 length is 13 residues. Trimming cost V 5 bases and J 3 bases, with 8 bases left between them. CDR3 sequence: CASSPGINQPQHF. The CDR3 DNA reads TGTGCCAGTAGTCCCGGGATCAATCAGCCCCAGCATTTT.

The chain has TRBV19 and TRBJ2-1; either TRBD1 or TRBD2 may fit D (5 bases each). The length of the CDR3 is 15 residues. Germline-derived CDR1 and CDR2 are LNHDA and SQIVND (reference sequence). The germline V and J ends were trimmed by 4 bases and 5 bases, with 15 bases remaining between them. This chain's CDR3 is CASSTRDGRHNEQFF. In nucleotides, the CDR3 is TGTGCCAGTAGTACAAGGGACGGACGGCACAATGAGCAGTTCTTC.

J is TRBJ2-5 and V is TRBV15; no firm D call. CDR1 and CDR2 (germline): LNHNV, YYDKDF (reference sequence). Between the trimmed V and J ends, which lost 1 base and 5 bases, there was a span of 14 bases. The CDR3 consists of 15 residues. The CDR3 DNA is TGTGCCACCAGCAGAGCCGATGGGCCCTGGGAGACCCAGTACTTC. Protein product: CATSRADGPWETQYF.

V and J are TRBV5-4 and TRBJ1-1; weak D call: TRBD1 (6 bases). Germline CDR1 and CDR2: SGHNT and YYREEE (reference sequence). Trimming left V 4 bases short and J 1 base short, with 11 bases between. The CDR3 has 14 amino acids. This CDR3 reads CASSLTQGNTEAFF. DNA for the CDR3: TGTGCCAGCAGCCTGACACAGGGGAACACTGAAGCTTTCTTT.

The chain links TRBV5-4 to TRBJ2-2, with TRBD1 identical over 9 bases. Germline assignment: CDR1 SGHNT and CDR2 YYREEE (reference sequence). V was pared by 4 bases and J by 2 bases, with 3 bases of the junction left unmatched. The CDR3 sequence is 15 residues long. CDR3 coding DNA: TGTGCCAGCAGCCGGACAGGGGCTAACACCGGGGAGCTGTTTTTT. Amino acids: CASSRTGANTGELFF. The full variable domain, its missing parts supplied by reference TRBV5-4 and TRBJ2-2, is ETGVTQSPTHLIKTRGQQVTLRCSSQSGHNTVSWYQQALGQGPQFIFQYYREEENGRGNFPPRFSGLQFPNYSSELNVNALELDDSALYLCASSRTGANTGELFFGEGSRLTVL.

V gene TRBV2 combines with J gene TRBJ1-4; D unresolved. This CDR3 comprises 13 residues. V was pared by 4 bases and J by 3 bases, with 6 bases between. Germline V lookup: CDR1 SNHLY, CDR2 FYNNEI. DNA of the CDR3: TGTGCCAGCAGTGGGGGTCCTAATGAAAAACTGTTTTTT. It codes for CASSGGPNEKLFF.

This clone was observed a handful of times. The V and J genes are TRBV30 and TRBJ2-2; maybe TRBD2 (7 bases). This CDR3 is 15 amino acids long. The germline V gene has CDR1 GTSNPN and CDR2 SVGIG (reference sequence). V was pared by 4 bases and J by 4 bases, with 16 bases between. CDR3 amino acids: CAWTKGGGFTGELFF. CDR3 DNA: TGTGCCTGGACCAAGGGAGGGGGGTTCACCGGGGAGCTGTTTTTT. The variable domain in full, with the rest retrieved from reference TRBV30 and TRBJ2-2, is SQTIHQWPATLVQPVGSPLSLECTVEGTSNPNLYWYRQAAGRGLQLLFYSVGIGQISSEVPQNLSASRPQDRQFILSSKKLLLSDSGFYLCAWTKGGGFTGELFFGEGSRLTVL.

The chain combines TRBV5-4 with TRBJ2-2; TRBD2 agrees at 7 bases. The trim removed 3 bases at V and 7 bases at J, leaving 12 bases unmatched. The CDR3 is 16 residues long. Germline V CDR1 and CDR2: SGHNT, YYREEE (reference sequence). Here the CDR3 DNA reads TGTGCCAGCAGCTCGGGGATGGGGACTAAGGGCGGGGAGCTGTTTTTT. As protein: CASSSGMGTKGGELFF.

This chain joins TRBV19 and TRBJ2-2; D remains unclear. This CDR3 contains 14 residues. Germline V gene sequence: CDR1 LNHDA, CDR2 SQIVND (reference sequence). Trimming stripped 10 bases from V and 2 bases from J, with 14 bases between. CDR3 region: CATPDPLNTGELFF. The CDR3, as DNA: TGTGCCACTCCGGACCCTCTTAACACCGGGGAGCTGTTTTTT. Full variable domain (outside the CDR3, taken from reference TRBV19 and TRBJ2-2): DGGITQSPKYLFRKEGQNVTLSCEQNLNHDAMYWYRQDPGQGLRLIYYSQIVNDFQKGDIAEGYSVSREKKESFPLTVTSAQKNPTAFYLCATPDPLNTGELFFGEGSRLTVL.